The present T cell receptor (beta chain) was sequenced within a study of response to subunit inactivated influenza vaccine. Findings and limits, study-wide: Authors suggested few new T cells are recruited by each seasonal influenza vaccination.

With respect to this clonotype: Its antigen is undetermined.

TCRdb re-derived calls from the RT-PCR reads in MiXCR, one entry per CDR3 protein. The table shows around 490,000 distinct CDR3 sequences, with 7.6% occurring only once. The CDR3 extends over 13 amino acids. Germline V gives CDR1 MNHEY, CDR2 SVGAGI. V was clipped by 7 bases and J by 1 base, with 10 bases between them. V and J are TRBV6-5 and TRBJ1-1; no clear D. The clonotype was recovered from a man aged 45 to 70 who received an inactivated influenza vaccine. Here the sequenced sample was PBMCs from blood, taken around 2 years after vaccination. The chain's CDR3 is CASNYQANTEAFF. In DNA form, the CDR3 reads TGTGCCAGCAATTATCAAGCGAACACTGAAGCTTTCTTT.